What follows are 2 T cell receptor beta chains derived from one specimen sequenced in a study of blood T cells in healthy people across ages. The second PCR ran roughly 6 to 11 cycles with a sample-barcoded 5' primer and J-beta primers. TCRdb itself ran the 5' RACE reads through MiXCR, one entry per CDR3 protein. The sample carries hundreds of thousands of distinct CDR3 sequences, under 65% recorded once. Sequenced sample: blood. These receptors originate from a man aged 55 to 70 in good health.

In DNA form, the CDR3 reads TGTGCCAGCAGCCAACCAACAGGGGGCCTTTCACCCCTCCACTTT. Encoded protein: CASSQPTGGLSPLHF. V usage is TRBV11-2 and J usage is TRBJ1-6; 9 bases fit TRBD1. The germline V gene has CDR1 SGHAT and CDR2 FQNNGV. The CDR3 extends over 15 amino acids. V dropped 5 bases and J dropped 9; count of bases not matched to a gene: 8.

The V and J genes are TRBV2 and TRBJ1-3; D unclear. There are 15 residues in the CDR3. The germline CDR1 and CDR2 sequences are SNHLY and FYNNEI. V was clipped by 3 bases and J by 2 bases, with 11 bases between them. CDR3 in DNA: TGTGCCAGCAGTGAGTCGCCCCGAACTGGAAACACCATATATTTT. Protein product: CASSESPRTGNTIYF. The full variable domain, in which reference TRBV2 and TRBJ1-3 provide the parts outside the CDR3, is EPEVTQTPSHQVTQMGQEVILRCVPISNHLYFYWYRQILGQKVEFLVSFYNNEISEKSEIFDDQFSVERPDGSNFTLKIRSTKLEDSAMYFCASSESPRTGNTIYFGEGSWLTVV.